This record concerns one T cell receptor (beta chain) sequence. Read data end 3 residues before the CDR3 end; the end is taken from the germline J gene. V was pared by 7 bases and J by 2 bases, with 13 bases between. CDR1 is SNHLY and CDR2 is FYNNEI in the germline V gene. The CDR3 length is 14 residues. The sample belongs to a study of T cells in women clearing cervical HPV infection. Some clones are missing from TCRdb's copy, which holds only in-frame ones; the method was immunoSEQ multiplex PCR. The repertoire table contains 25,000 to 35,000 clones. The rearrangement uses TRBV2 and TRBJ2-3; a weak D match, TRBD2 (6 bases). The sequence derives from a woman aged 18-69 years with a cervical HPV16 infection that either progressed to CIN3+ or cleared (not recorded which). The specimen was blood buffy coat. CDR3 bases read: TGTGCCAGCACAGAGGGAGGACTCACAGATACG. Encoded protein: CASTEGGLTDT. The entire CDR3 reads CASTEGGLTDTQYF.